This TCR beta chain emerged from a study of cytomegalovirus exposure and HLA in healthy donors (dated by TCRdb to about 2017). About the study as a whole: An earlier analysis of roughly 500 of the donors reported 250 to 300 Gb of sequence data and roughly 110 million unique TCR beta sequences from 150 million to 200 million T cells. An early release covering approximately 600 HLA-typed donors comprised approximately 290 gigabases of sequencing data and around 86 million unique TCR sequences. Among the roughly 380 genotyped donors, under 90% belonged to the genetic ancestry cluster associated with self-reported Caucasian donors. The study aimed to test whether cataloging public T cell receptors could reveal signatures of past pathogen exposure. The study used immunosequencing to profile the T cell repertoires of under 700 subjects and linked those repertoires to cytomegalovirus serostatus. In addition to the first cohort of approximately 670 subjects, a separate validation cohort of approximately 130 different subjects was used. High-throughput TCR immunosequencing, statistical association of individual TCRs with disease status, and machine learning were combined to predict cytomegalovirus infection status. A later analysis re-analyzed previously published TCR beta repertoires from roughly 600 donors and added high-resolution HLA genotyping to study TCR occurrence patterns. In the later analysis, no new phenotypic data were used to find candidate immune exposures; instead, reliance was placed on TCR beta sequences and their occurrence across donors. An earlier analysis of roughly 600 of the donors used high-throughput TCR beta sequencing to judge whether each TCR beta V gene segment behaved as functional or pseudogenic. Alongside the repertoire data, information on donor age, sex, ethnicity and CMV serostatus was compiled. A later genetic analysis took genome-wide SNP genotypes for 398 of the 666 donors and used that subset as a discovery cohort. All discovery cohort repertoires had been generated on a single sequencing platform. Both class I and class II loci were covered by HLA typing, at four-digit resolution. Typing coverage varied by locus: roughly 629-630 donors for A, B, C, DRB1 and DQB1; roughly 510 for DQA1; approximately 570 for DPA1; approximately 470 for DPB1. Roughly five DR-DQ haplotypes were handled as single units for association and clustering, since linkage in the cohort was strong. Among 398 genotyped donors of the cohort, an average of around 250,000 unique TCR beta nucleotide sequences was sequenced per donor, of which approximately 18% were non-productive.

This clone was seen only a few times. Its antigen remains unidentified. There are no base qualities to consult, and no much larger clone falls within one base. Overall study outcomes, separate from this receptor: Across donors, most TCR sequences were observed very rarely, whereas some public TCRs were present in many individuals. It was suggested by the authors that the approach could potentially be generalized to other disease states and immunological phenotypes. The classifier was reported to diagnose cytomegalovirus status with high specificity and sensitivity in both the original and validation cohorts. A further reported finding was that TCR beta sequences accurately predicted the HLA-A and HLA-B alleles for most subjects in the first cohort. In a later analysis, the rate of TCR association differed among HLA loci, with DRB1 alleles having the most associated TCRs and HLA-C alleles having the fewest. In a later genetic analysis, a missense DCLRE1C variant was associated with V-gene and J-gene trimming of TCR beta chains, and the association was replicated in an independent cohort. In a later analysis, most CMV-associated TCR beta chains were found to appear HLA-restricted, with HLA associations seemingly driven largely by CMV exposure. Because counts were too low, around 17 rarely observed V segments, including chromosome 9 orphons, were left out of the earlier analysis of 587 of the donors. A cluster of highly shared sequence variants was judged likely to be a technical artifact of the sequencing pipeline. CMV serostatus was the only immune exposure information available for the cohort. In the study, approximately 160 TCR beta chains were listed as associated with cytomegalovirus. Some IMGT-functional V segments, including TRBV6-2 and TRBV6-3, could not be distinguished by the 87-base-pair reads and were therefore excluded. In vitro tests confirmed that three of the cytomegalovirus-associated TCR beta chains recognize cytomegalovirus antigens. Presence/absence analyses assumed roughly uniform sequencing depth across donors, an assumption that may not hold. In this cohort, only TCR beta chains were sequenced, and detectable features were limited by the absence of alpha or paired-chain data. A later genetic analysis reported fewer N-insertions in productive TCRs among donors in an Asian-associated ancestry cluster than the roughly 620-donor mean. In a later analysis, more than 15,000 TCR beta sequences were associated with specific HLA alleles at a false discovery rate of 0.05. In a later analysis, HLA-associated TCR beta chains were found to be more clonally expanded and to have lower generation probabilities than equally common non-associated chains. A later analysis reported that several top co-occurrence clusters appeared linked to parvovirus B19, influenza, CMV and Epstein-Barr virus. Because HLA typing was unavailable for some donors at each locus, only the typed subset was used in association tests. Correlated functional status among segregating V segments might be attributable to linkage disequilibrium, but an unknown experimental factor could not be ruled out. Broadly in line with IMGT annotations, most TCR beta V segments showed up in productive rearrangements about 90% or about 30% of the time in an earlier analysis of 450 to 750 of the donors. When HLA alleles, especially DR and DQ, strongly co-occurred, attributing TCR associations to individual alleles was difficult.

Receptors were amplified or captured by the immunoSEQ multiplex PCR assay. The multiplex PCR relied on a mix of 60 forward primers for TCR Vbeta segments and 13 reverse primers for TCR Jbeta segments. A multiplex PCR assay on genomic DNA amplified the CDR3 region of rearranged TCR beta genes. The amplified TCR beta libraries were sequenced on the Illumina HiSeq System as 87-base-pair reads. The paper's processing steps were these. A later analysis tallied around 87 million unique TCR beta chains across the 666 repertoires, and 10 million to 11 million of those chains were shared by two or more donors. Raw reads were error-corrected and collapsed into unique sequences with a nearest-neighbor algorithm that merged closely related sequences to remove PCR and sequencing errors. V, D and J gene segments were assigned by aligning CDR3 sequences to IMGT reference sequences. For a sequence to be retained, a match of at least six nucleotides to both a V gene segment and a J gene segment was required. A rearrangement was called productive if the CDR3 had no stop codons and remained in frame with V and J, and every other rearrangement was called non-productive. Following IMGT convention, CDR3 was defined as the stretch from the second conserved V-encoded cysteine up to the conserved J-encoded phenylalanine. The earlier analysis of 587 of the donors excluded sequences that lacked an unambiguous match to a single V gene segment. An earlier analysis of a few hundred of the donors classified V segments as functional when productive rearrangements were above 56.7% and as segregating when the standard deviation between donors was above 5%. A statistical classification framework was built for diagnosing cytomegalovirus status from the catalog of TCR beta chain sequences. V and J gene assignment, in a later analysis, came from comparing TCR nucleotide sequences with IMGT/GENE-DB human TR gene sequences. A later analysis assigned CDR3 sequences and most-parsimonious VDJ recombination scenarios with the TCRdist pipeline. In a later analysis, every TCR beta chain was defined by the combination of its CDR3 amino acid sequence and its V-gene family, and reads without a unique V-gene family were dropped. As a way to deal with suspected cross-contamination and a sequencing artifact, a later analysis dropped more than 500 nucleotide sequences that were highly shared and had low generation probability. For each public chain, a later analysis derived a clonal expansion index from normalized ranks of inferred template counts within each repertoire. In a later analysis, generation probabilities were computed using a VDJ recombination model fitted to out-of-frame rearrangements, and the results were checked against IGoR. A later analysis scored TCR-TCR, TCR-HLA and TCR-CMV co-occurrence with hypergeometric tests, applying a repertoire-size bias correction to TCR pairs. To estimate false discovery rates, a later analysis permuted the HLA or CMV assignments 20 times. In a later analysis, co-occurring TCRs were grouped with DBSCAN, and TCRdist sequence similarity was added when clustering was performed within HLA-allele-positive subsets. Repertoires with fewer than 30,000 or more than 120,000 public chains, plus five repertoires with anomalous nucleotide sharing, were excluded from co-occurrence clustering. The table was pulled from immuneACCESS by TCRdb, which kept in-frame rearrangements only. Such tables lose some clones; where checked, under half of the loss comes from unresolved V genes, and the rest has no known cause. V, J and clone size reflect that table, while D and trimming were determined from the DNA. For this sample the table gives fewer than 200,000 clones, of which 71% were detected only once. The ten biggest clones cover over 1.2% of the sample.

From cysteine to phenylalanine, the CDR3 is 14 amino acids long. Only the CDR3 region is kept as DNA, spanning 42 bases read in frame from base 1. V lost 1 base and J lost 7 bases; the stretch between them is 10 bases long. For CDR1 and CDR2, the germline V gene lists LGHNT and FRNRAP. The cohort comprised around 690 healthy bone marrow donors. Cohort members were all nominally healthy when sampled, although unrecorded immune exposures were likely present. The donor tested CMV seronegative and was one of the 352 seronegative cohort members. A peripheral blood sample was provided by each donor, and peripheral blood mononuclear cells were used for TCR beta sequencing. The Qiagen DNeasy Blood Extraction Kit was used to extract genomic DNA from the blood cell samples.

The receptor chain draws on TRBV12-5 and TRBJ2-2; a confident D gene designation cannot be given. The origin of this receptor is a girl aged 5 to 17 in good health and CMV-seronegative. The sample taken for sequencing was PBMCs. The CDR3 has the sequence CASGLGRVDGELFF. The DNA reads TGTGCTAGTGGTTTGGGACGGGTTGACGGGGAGCTGTTTTTT.